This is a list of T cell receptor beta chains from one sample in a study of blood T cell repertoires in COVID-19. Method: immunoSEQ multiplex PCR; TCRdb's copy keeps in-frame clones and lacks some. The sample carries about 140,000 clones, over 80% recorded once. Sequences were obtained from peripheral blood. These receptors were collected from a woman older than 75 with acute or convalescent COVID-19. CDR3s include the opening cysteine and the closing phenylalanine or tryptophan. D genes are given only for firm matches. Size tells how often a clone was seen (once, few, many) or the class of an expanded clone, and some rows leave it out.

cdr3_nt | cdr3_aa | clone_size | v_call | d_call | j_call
TGTGCCAGCAGCTTTGACAGGGGGAACAGTGAAGCTTTCTTT | CASSFDRGNSEAFF | - | TRBV5-4 | TRBD1 | TRBJ1-1
TGTGCCAGCACGGGACAAAGGGCCCGGATGATCCAGTACTTC | CASTGQRARMIQYF | - | TRBV6-5 | - | TRBJ2-5
TGTGCCAGTAGTACCCCTGGACAGGGATCTTACGAGCAGTACTTC | CASSTPGQGSYEQYF | - | TRBV19 | TRBD1 | TRBJ2-7
TGTGCCAGCAGCCTGTCAGCGGGGGGGAAAGAGACCCAGTACTTC | CASSLSAGGKETQYF | - | TRBV7-3 | TRBD2 | TRBJ2-5
TGTGCCTGGGACAGGGAAGCAATCTATGGCTACACCTTC | CAWDREAIYGYTF | - | TRBV30 | TRBD1 | TRBJ1-2
TGTGCCAGCAGCCAGGCCGCAGGGGACACTGAAGCTTTCTTT | CASSQAAGDTEAFF | - | TRBV3-1/TRBV3-2 | - | TRBJ1-1
TGTGCCAGCAGCCGGGGCGGGGGGCATTCCTACGAGCAGTACTTC | CASSRGGGHSYEQYF | - | TRBV7-6 | TRBD2 | TRBJ2-7
TGTGCCGAGGGAGGAAACCCCACGGCTTTCTTT | CAEGGNPTAFF | - | TRBV6-4 | - | TRBJ1-1
TGCGCCAGCAGCTCTTTGGCGGGTCGGTTTACAGATACGCAGTATTTT | CASSSLAGRFTDTQYF | - | TRBV5-1 | - | TRBJ2-3
TGCGCCAGCAGCTTAACAGGGGGCGTCTCCTATGGCTACACCTTC | CASSLTGGVSYGYTF | - | TRBV5-1 | TRBD1 | TRBJ1-2
TGTGCCAGCAGTGTTGGCGGGGGGGCTGGGGATACGCAGTATTTT | CASSVGGGAGDTQYF | - | TRBV2 | TRBD2 | TRBJ2-3
TGTGCCAGAAGCTTAGGGGAGGGCACTGAAGCTTTCTTT | CARSLGEGTEAFF | - | TRBV7-5 | - | TRBJ1-1
TGCGCCAGCAGCTTGGGGGAACGGGGAGAGACCCAGTACTTC | CASSLGERGETQYF | - | TRBV5-1 | - | TRBJ2-5
TGCGCCAGCAGTGACTCTTTCACAGGGGGTGAGCAGTTCTTC | CASSDSFTGGEQFF | - | TRBV10-2 | TRBD1 | TRBJ2-1
TGTGCCAGCAGCCAAGATCGGGGAAGCGCTGAAGCTTTCTTT | CASSQDRGSAEAFF | - | TRBV4-2 | - | TRBJ1-1
TGCGCCAGCAGCTTGGTTAAGGGGTTGAACACTGAAGCTTTCTTT | CASSLVKGLNTEAFF | - | TRBV5-1 | - | TRBJ1-1
TGTGCCAGCTCACCCCCGAGCTCCTACAATGAGCAGTTCTTC | CASSPPSSYNEQFF | few | TRBV18 | - | TRBJ2-1
TGTGCCAGCAGCGATGCTCGCGGGGGCTCCTACAATGAGCAGTTCTTC | CASSDARGGSYNEQFF | - | TRBV9 | TRBD2 | TRBJ2-1
TGTGCCAGCAGTGAAGAGGGACAGGGAAATCAGCCCCAGCATTTT | CASSEEGQGNQPQHF | - | TRBV2 | TRBD1 | TRBJ1-5
TGCGCCAGCAGCAAGGGACAGTTCTCAGATACGCAGTATTTT | CASSKGQFSDTQYF | - | TRBV5-1 | TRBD1 | TRBJ2-3
TGTGCCATCCGACCTACCACGACAGGCATTGGCTACACCTTC | CAIRPTTTGIGYTF | - | TRBV10-3 | - | TRBJ1-2
TGTGCCAGCACCGTGGGACTTATCGGTGTGGGCTACACCTTC | CASTVGLIGVGYTF | once | TRBV5-5 | - | TRBJ1-2
TGTGCCAGCAGCTTAGGCCAGGGGCCCAGCGGCTATGGCTACACCTTC | CASSLGQGPSGYGYTF | - | TRBV13 | - | TRBJ1-2
TGTGCCTGGAGTGTTAGTCGCAATACAGGGAGGGTTTTT | CAWSVSRNTGRVF | - | TRBV30 | - | TRBJ1-4
TGTGCCAGCAGCCCGGTGAAGGCTTGGCGGGGGGAGACCCAGTACTTC | CASSPVKAWRGETQYF | - | TRBV6-2/TRBV6-3 | TRBD2 | TRBJ2-5
TGTGCCATAGGACAGGGGGCTACCTATAATTCACCCCTCCACTTT | CAIGQGATYNSPLHF | - | TRBV10-3 | TRBD1 | TRBJ1-6
TGTGCCAGCAGCCCAGACACAGGGCCCTATGGCTACACCTTC | CASSPDTGPYGYTF | - | TRBV4-2 | - | TRBJ1-2
TGCGCCAGCAACCCAGATCCTAGCGGGGGCTCCTACGAGCAGTACTTC | CASNPDPSGGSYEQYF | - | TRBV5-1 | TRBD2 | TRBJ2-7
TGTGCCACCGAACTAGCAGGGTTGGGGGGAGAGACCCAGTACTTC | CATELAGLGGETQYF | - | TRBV6-5 | - | TRBJ2-5
TGTGCCAGCTCACCTGGACTAGCGGATCCTTACGAGCAGTACTTC | CASSPGLADPYEQYF | - | TRBV18 | TRBD2 | TRBJ2-7
TGTGCCAGCAGCCAAGTTAGCGGCACTGAAGCTTTCTTT | CASSQVSGTEAFF | - | TRBV14 | - | TRBJ1-1
TGTGCCAGCAGCTTCCGGGGGGATAACTATGGCTACACCTTC | CASSFRGDNYGYTF | once | TRBV7-2 | - | TRBJ1-2
TGCGCCAGCAGCCAGACTAGCGGCTCCTACGAGCAGTACTTC | CASSQTSGSYEQYF | - | TRBV5-1 | TRBD2 | TRBJ2-7
TGTGCCTGGAGTGTACGGGGGGCAGCCGAGGCCTACGAGCAGTACTTC | CAWSVRGAAEAYEQYF | - | TRBV30 | - | TRBJ2-7
TGTGCCAGCACCCGGGACAGCTCCTACGAGCAGTACTTC | CASTRDSSYEQYF | - | TRBV28 | TRBD1 | TRBJ2-7